Detailed here is one T cell receptor (beta chain). Its antigen is undetermined. The data belong to a study of cytomegalovirus exposure and HLA in healthy donors. Sequencing used immunoSEQ multiplex PCR; TCRdb keeps in-frame clones, though not all of them. The sample includes tens of thousands of clones, less than 90% of them seen just once. After removal of 6 bases from V and 3 bases from J, the junction contained 15 bases not matched to a gene. The CDR3 length is 18 residues. The germline V gene encodes CDR1 LGHNA and CDR2 YNFKEQ. Study-level points and caveats: Rarity marked most TCR sequences, yet some public TCRs occurred in many donors. Subsequent analysis revealed that first-cohort TCR clusters tended to co-occur in the 120 or so validation repertoires. A few CMV-associated chains proved CMV antigen-specific in vitro.

The sample was PBMCs. The sequence was collected from a young woman in good health and CMV-seropositive. The rearrangement joins TRBV4-2 to TRBJ2-3; 10 bases match TRBD1. The CDR3 DNA reads as TGTGCCAGCAGTCGTACGTCCCGGGACAGGGGAAGGACAGATACGCAGTATTTT. Protein: CASSRTSRDRGRTDTQYF.